This is a list of T cell receptor beta chains from one sample in a study of T cell responses to AZD1222 COVID-19 vaccine. Profiled with immunoSEQ multiplex PCR; TCRdb holds only in-frame clones, not every one. The data show about 120,000 clones, 89% seen once. Sequencing was performed on peripheral blood, taken on day 0 of AZD1222 vaccination. Source of these receptors: an adult in good health. The CDR3 runs from the conserved cysteine through the conserved F or W. A D gene is named only where the DNA matches it firmly. The size entry is marked missing in some rows and otherwise reads once, few, many or a size class.

NA	TRBV7-9	NA	TRBJ1-1	CASSPGRGMAFF	TGTGCCAGCAGCCCGGGGCGGGGAATGGCTTTCTTT
NA	TRBV14	NA	TRBJ2-7	CASSLLGGSHEQYF	TGTGCCAGCAGCCTTTTAGGGGGGTCTCACGAGCAGTACTTC
TRBD1	TRBV29-1	NA	TRBJ2-5	CSVQGDWETQYF	TGCAGCGTGCAGGGGGATTGGGAGACCCAGTACTTC
TRBD1	TRBV2	NA	TRBJ1-5	CASSEQGAIQPQHF	TGTGCCAGCAGTGAACAGGGGGCTATTCAGCCCCAGCATTTT
NA	TRBV5-6	once	TRBJ2-5	CASSSDRRETQYF	TGTGCCAGCAGCTCGGACCGCCGAGAGACCCAGTACTTC
NA	TRBV5-1	once	TRBJ2-3	CASRNRETDTQYF	TGCGCCAGCCGCAACCGGGAGACAGATACGCAGTATTTT
TRBD1	TRBV6-5	NA	TRBJ1-2	CASRLQGAPVGYTF	TGTGCCAGCAGGCTACAGGGGGCGCCGGTTGGCTACACCTTC
NA	TRBV19	NA	TRBJ1-1	CASTMRGAEAFF	TGTGCCAGTACGATGAGAGGGGCTGAAGCTTTCTTT
NA	TRBV5-1	once	TRBJ1-3	CASSLEASGNTIYF	TGCGCCAGCAGCTTGGAAGCATCTGGAAACACCATATATTTT
NA	TRBV25-1	NA	TRBJ1-2	CASSPAGLLWGYTF	TGTGCCAGCAGTCCCGCCGGACTACTATGGGGCTACACCTTC
TRBD1	TRBV6-5	NA	TRBJ1-4	CASSYSRTGSEKLFF	TGTGCCAGCAGTTACTCCCGGACAGGGAGTGAAAAACTGTTTTTT
NA	TRBV5-1	NA	TRBJ1-2	CASSSDGNYGYTF	TGCGCCAGCAGCAGCGACGGGAACTATGGCTACACCTTC
NA	TRBV28	NA	TRBJ2-3	CASSSYTDTQYF	TGTGCCAGCAGTTCCTACACAGATACGCAGTATTTT
NA	TRBV5-6	NA	TRBJ1-6	CASSLGGWSYNSPLHF	TGTGCCAGCAGCTTGGGGGGTTGGTCCTATAATTCACCCCTCCACTTT
NA	TRBV3-1/TRBV3-2	once	TRBJ1-4	CASSQVGGLTEKLFF	TGTGCCAGCAGCCAAGTGGGGGGGCTCACTGAAAAACTGTTTTTT
NA	TRBV19	NA	TRBJ1-6	CASSIGTGNSPLHF	TGTGCCAGTAGTATAGGGACGGGGAATTCACCCCTCCACTTT
TRBD2	TRBV11-3	once	TRBJ2-7	CASSVGGGEYEQYF	TGTGCCAGCAGCGTCGGGGGGGGCGAATACGAGCAGTACTTC
NA	TRBV11-1	NA	TRBJ2-5	CASSSGIQETQYF	TGTGCCAGCAGCTCCGGGATTCAAGAGACCCAGTACTTC
NA	TRBV7-9	NA	TRBJ1-5	CASSSTDQPQHF	TGTGCCAGCAGCTCGACCGATCAGCCCCAGCATTTT
NA	TRBV3-1/TRBV3-2	few	TRBJ2-7	CASSQTGYEQYF	TGTGCCAGCAGCCAGACAGGATACGAGCAGTACTTC
NA	TRBV7-2	NA	TRBJ1-5	CASSSGTTGQPQHF	TGTGCCAGCAGTTCAGGGACAACAGGGCAGCCCCAGCATTTT
NA	TRBV18	NA	TRBJ1-2	CASSPRNGRDEGYTF	TGTGCCAGCTCACCACGGAATGGGAGGGATGAAGGCTACACCTTC
NA	TRBV6-5	NA	TRBJ1-1	CASSYRGADTEAFF	TGTGCCAGCAGTTACCGGGGGGCGGACACTGAAGCTTTCTTT
NA	TRBV25-1	NA	TRBJ2-2	CASSPRTVTGELFF	TGTGCCAGCAGTCCCCGGACAGTCACCGGGGAGCTGTTTTTT
NA	TRBV10-1	NA	TRBJ1-6	CASSGYRPRGNGYSPLHF	TGCGCCAGCAGTGGGTACCGACCCAGGGGAAACGGTTATTCACCCCTCCACTTT
NA	TRBV5-4	few	TRBJ2-5	CASSWGKRVTLQETQYF	TGTGCCAGCAGTTGGGGAAAGAGGGTCACTCTACAAGAGACCCAGTACTTC
TRBD1	TRBV20-1	NA	TRBJ1-1	CSAKGQIEAFF	TGCAGTGCTAAGGGACAGATAGAAGCTTTCTTT
NA	TRBV7-2	NA	TRBJ1-2	CASSLAQSNGYTF	TGTGCCAGCAGCTTAGCACAGTCCAATGGCTACACCTTC
TRBD1	TRBV6-5	NA	TRBJ2-2	CATRGTGDRELFF	TGTGCCACCCGCGGGACAGGGGACCGGGAGCTGTTTTTT
NA	TRBV7-2	NA	TRBJ2-7	CASSFRLEPVYEQYF	TGTGCCAGCAGCTTTAGACTCGAACCGGTCTACGAGCAGTACTTC
TRBD2	TRBV27	NA	TRBJ2-3	CASMRGGGDTQYF	TGTGCCAGCATGCGGGGGGGCGGGGATACGCAGTATTTT
NA	TRBV19	NA	TRBJ1-4	CASSEQHGEKLFF	TGTGCCAGTAGTGAGCAGCATGGGGAAAAACTGTTTTTT
NA	TRBV5-1	NA	TRBJ1-6	CASSLEGQATLHF	TGCGCCAGCAGCTTGGAAGGGCAGGCCACCCTCCACTTT
NA	TRBV4-1	NA	TRBJ1-1	CASSQGRARGRGDTEAFF	TGCGCCAGCAGCCAAGGGAGGGCCCGGGGTCGGGGGGACACTGAAGCTTTCTTT
NA	TRBV19	NA	TRBJ1-4	CASRPVTNEKLFF	TGTGCCAGTAGGCCAGTCACTAATGAAAAACTGTTTTTT
NA	TRBV7-9	once	TRBJ2-3	CASSPWGSDHTDTQYF	TGTGCCAGCAGCCCCTGGGGAAGCGATCACACAGATACGCAGTATTTT
NA	TRBV12-3/TRBV12-4	NA	TRBJ2-7	CASSPETYEQYF	TGTGCCAGCAGTCCAGAGACCTACGAGCAGTACTTC
NA	TRBV5-4	NA	TRBJ1-3	CASSSNLGSGNTIYF	TGTGCCAGCAGTTCCAATCTGGGCTCTGGAAACACCATATATTTT
NA	TRBV12-2	once	TRBJ2-7	CASRFTENSSQKKYF	TGTGCAAGTCGCTTCACAGAAAATTCGTCTCAAAAAAAGTACTTC
TRBD1	TRBV5-5	once	TRBJ1-4	CASRITGANEKLFF	TGTGCCAGCAGGATCACAGGGGCTAATGAAAAACTGTTTTTT
NA	TRBV9	NA	TRBJ1-5	CASSRDDSNQPQHF	TGTGCCAGCAGCCGGGATGATAGCAATCAGCCCCAGCATTTT
NA	TRBV29-1	NA	TRBJ2-7	CSVGSHEQYF	TGCAGCGTTGGGTCGCACGAGCAGTACTTC
NA	TRBV7-8	NA	TRBJ2-1	CASSSWTGFSSYNEQFF	TGTGCCAGCAGCTCCTGGACTGGTTTCAGCTCCTACAATGAGCAGTTCTTC
TRBD1	TRBV29-1	NA	TRBJ2-1	CSGQTGLVSGDEQFF	TGCAGCGGGCAGACAGGGTTGGTCAGCGGCGATGAGCAGTTCTTC
NA	TRBV5-4	NA	TRBJ1-2	CASSPQGNPTYGYTF	TGTGCCAGCAGCCCGCAGGGGAATCCCACCTATGGCTACACCTTC
NA	TRBV5-6	NA	TRBJ1-2	CASSSVVAGSAYGYTF	TGTGCCAGCAGCTCTGTAGTGGCAGGGAGTGCCTATGGCTACACCTTC
NA	TRBV4-2	NA	TRBJ1-3	CASSQGSYRTSSGNTIYF	TGTGCCAGCAGCCAAGGGTCGTACCGGACGAGCTCTGGAAACACCATATATTTT
NA	TRBV7-2	NA	TRBJ2-3	CASSLTGGPMPDTQYF	TGTGCCAGCAGCTTAACCGGGGGTCCGATGCCAGATACGCAGTATTTT
NA	TRBV7-9	NA	TRBJ2-3	CASSLARPGLRPDTQYF	TGTGCCAGCAGCTTAGCGCGGCCAGGCCTCAGGCCAGATACGCAGTATTTT
TRBD2	TRBV5-6	NA	TRBJ2-7	CASSLGTSGGLAYEQYF	TGTGCCAGCAGCTTGGGGACTAGCGGGGGCTTGGCCTACGAGCAGTACTTC
NA	TRBV19	NA	TRBJ1-4	CATGSATATNEKLFF	TGTGCCACAGGGTCGGCAACCGCAACTAATGAAAAACTGTTTTTT